These 31 T cell receptor beta chains were all obtained from the same sample, sequenced in a study of blood T cells in healthy people across ages. Alongside a J-beta primer mix, a sample-barcoded 5' primer served in a second PCR lasting roughly 7 to 12 cycles. In TCRdb, the 5' RACE reads were re-called with MiXCR into one record per CDR3 protein. The sample lists approximately 1.5 million distinct CDR3 sequences; about 31% were seen once. The material sequenced was blood. The receptor set was obtained from a woman in her twenties or thirties in good health.

The rearrangement links TRBV3-1 to TRBJ1-6; TRBD1 matches at 8 bases. The germline V gene encodes CDR1 LGHDT and CDR2 YNNKEL (reference sequence). With V trimmed by 3 bases and J by 6 bases, 4 bases remained unmatched. The CDR3 runs to 15 residues. CDR3 DNA sequence: TGTGCCAGCAGCCAGATGGGGACAGGTAATTCACCCCTCCACTTT. It encodes CASSQMGTGNSPLHF.

This clonotype has a handful of counts. The chain is built from TRBV20-1 and TRBJ2-7, with D perhaps being TRBD1 or TRBD2 (5 bases each). V lost 4 bases and J lost 5, with 21 bases in between. Germline V lookup: CDR1 DFQATT, CDR2 SNEGSKA (reference sequence). CDR3 length: 15 residues. The CDR3: CSAKSGDGRWHEQYF. CDR3 in DNA: TGCAGTGCTAAAAGTGGGGACGGACGGTGGCACGAGCAGTACTTC.

V and J are TRBV7-9 and TRBJ2-7; possible D gene TRBD2, 6 bases. V lost 1 base, J lost 10 bases, and 11 bases lay in between. Germline values: CDR1 SEHNR, CDR2 FQNEAQ (reference sequence). This CDR3 is 12 amino acids long. In nucleotides, the CDR3 is TGTGCCAGCAGCTTAGTCGAGCGGGCTCAGTACTTC. Amino acids: CASSLVERAQYF.

Comments on this clonotype: Being one base from a much bigger clone, this may be a read error. V is TRBV29-1 and J is TRBJ2-4; no firm D call. Germline loops: CDR1 SQVTM, CDR2 ANQGSEA. The CDR3 is 14 residues long. CDR3 nucleotide sequence: TGCAGCGTCCTCCGAAGGACGGGCGTGGACGAGCAGTGCTTC. It specifies CSVLRRTGVDEQCF.

A word on this clonotype: The junction does not match germline at one end; this may be a read error. The V call is TRBV14, the J call TRBJ2-1; D is possibly TRBD2 (6 bases). CDR1 and CDR2 from the germline V gene are SGHDN and FVKESK. The CDR3 consists of 15 residues. CDR3 bases: TGTGCCAACAGCCAAGAGAGGGACTCCCGCTCTCGGCAGTTCTTC. It encodes CANSQERDSRSRQFF.

V is TRBV11-1 and J is TRBJ1-1; no clear D. The CDR3 extends over 14 amino acids. CDR1 and CDR2 from the germline V gene are SGHAT and FQDESV (reference sequence). Deletions cut 2 bases from V and 2 bases from J, with 9 bases between. For the CDR3, the DNA is TGTGCCAGCAGCTTAATGACAAGCAACACTGAAGCTTTCTTT. The encoded protein is CASSLMTSNTEAFF.

This chain links TRBV9 with TRBJ2-5, with no clear D. The J call could be wrong; TRBJ2-7 is a better fit for the DNA end. The CDR3 is 15 residues long. The germline V gene has CDR1 SGDLS and CDR2 YYNGEE. The DNA of the CDR3 is TGTGCCAGCAGCGTAGTCGACGACGGTTGGGGCGAGCAGTACTTC. Its protein product is CASSVVDDGWGEQYF.

The chain carries TRBV5-1 and TRBJ1-2, with 8 bases identical to TRBD1. This CDR3 comprises 16 residues. Per germline, CDR1 SGHRS and CDR2 YFSETQ. With V trimmed by 4 bases and J by 7 bases, 15 bases remained unmatched. Here the CDR3 DNA reads TGCGCCAGCAGCCCAAACCGGACAGGGTCACGAGTTGGCTACACCTTC. Translating gives CASSPNRTGSRVGYTF.

J is TRBJ1-2 and V is TRBV7-9; possible D gene TRBD1, 5 bases. Trimming cost V 6 bases and J 8 bases, with 16 bases left between them. In germline, CDR1 is SEHNR, CDR2 FQNEAQ (reference sequence). The CDR3 covers 13 residues. Here the CDR3 reads CASSYRDVSGYTF. CDR3 nucleotides: TGTGCCAGCAGTTACCGGGACGTATCAGGCTACACCTTC.

This chain uses TRBV10-3 with TRBJ2-3; 11 bases line up with TRBD2. The J segment lost 2 bases and the V segment lost 8 bases, leaving 6 bases of the junction unmatched. Germline CDR1 and CDR2: ENHRY and SYGVKD. The CDR3 runs 15 residues. CDR3 residues: CAIGGLAGDTDTQYF. The CDR3 region has the DNA TGTGCCATCGGCGGACTAGCGGGCGACACAGATACGCAGTATTTT.

V usage is TRBV9 and J usage is TRBJ2-3; 10 bases map to TRBD1. This CDR3 has 17 amino acids. The germline V gene encodes CDR1 SGDLS and CDR2 YYNGEE. The V and J ends lost 2 bases and 6 bases, in that order; junction bases with no gene match: 12. This CDR3 reads CASSVGPGQGLSDTQYF. The CDR3 DNA is TGTGCCAGCAGCGTGGGACCGGGACAGGGGTTGTCGGATACGCAGTATTTT. Looking up the rest from reference TRBV9 and TRBJ2-3 gives the full variable domain: DSGVTQTPKHLITATGQRVTLRCSPRSGDLSVYWYQQSLDQGLQFLIQYYNGEERAKGNILERFSAQQFPDLHSELNLSSLELGDSALYFCASSVGPGQGLSDTQYFGPGTRLTVL.

V is TRBV18 and J is TRBJ1-2; 9 bases line up with TRBD1. The J segment lost 1 base and the V segment lost 4 bases, leaving 7 bases of the junction unmatched. Germline V lookup: CDR1 KGHSH, CDR2 LQKENI. The CDR3 covers 16 residues. The chain's CDR3 is CASSLSTGGFNYGYTF. CDR3 DNA sequence: TGTGCCAGCTCACTCTCGACAGGGGGATTTAACTATGGCTACACCTTC.

This clonotype was seen a few times. The CDR3 reads CASSQLWGTGELFF. As DNA, the CDR3 is TGTGCCAGCAGCCAGCTATGGGGCACCGGGGAGCTGTTTTTT. The chain links TRBV3-1 to TRBJ2-2; D unclear. Trimming cost V 3 bases and J 4 bases, with 9 bases left between them. Germline V lookup: CDR1 LGHDT, CDR2 YNNKEL (reference sequence). CDR3 size: 14 residues.

CDR3: CASSQDPGAHAYNEQFF. In DNA, the CDR3 is TGTGCCAGCAGCCAAGATCCGGGCGCCCACGCCTACAATGAGCAGTTCTTC. The chain employs TRBV3-1 and TRBJ2-1, with D unresolved. The germline CDR1 and CDR2 sequences are LGHDT and YNNKEL (reference sequence). V was trimmed by 0 bases and J by 2 bases, leaving 14 bases between them. There are 17 residues in the CDR3.

This chain connects TRBV28 to TRBJ1-1, with D possibly TRBD1 on 6 matching bases. Germline V lookup: CDR1 MDHEN, CDR2 SYDVKM. The CDR3 has 16 amino acids. The ends were cut back, 3 bases at V and 1 base at J, with 15 bases in the middle. This chain's CDR3 is CASSLGDNTWNTEAFF. CDR3 DNA: TGTGCCAGCAGTTTGGGGGACAACACTTGGAACACTGAAGCTTTCTTT.

The chain has TRBV2 and TRBJ2-3, with D uncertain. Trimming left V 4 bases short and J 2 bases short, with 13 bases between. The CDR3 consists of 15 residues. Germline assignment: CDR1 SNHLY and CDR2 FYNNEI. CDR3 nucleotides: TGTGCCAGCAGTGTCCCTACCCCCTCCACAGATACGCAGTATTTT. Its protein product is CASSVPTPSTDTQYF.

This clonotype was seen a few times. V and J are TRBV5-1 and TRBJ2-5; 10 bases map to TRBD2. Per the germline V gene, CDR1 is SGHRS and CDR2 is YFSETQ. V trimming: 3 bases; J trimming: 0 bases; junction bases outside the gene matches: 2. This CDR3 has 15 amino acids. CDR3 DNA: TGCGCCAGCAGCTGGCTAGCGGGAGACCAAGAGACCCAGTACTTC. Translation gives CASSWLAGDQETQYF.

The chain links TRBV5-5 to TRBJ2-7, with D perhaps matching TRBD2 (7 bases). V dropped 3 bases and J dropped 4 bases, with 17 bases sitting between them. The germline V gene encodes CDR1 SGHKS and CDR2 YYEKEE (reference sequence). CDR3 length: 15 amino acids. The CDR3 DNA reads TGTGCCAGCAGCTGGGGGGGACACGGGGCTTACGAGCAGTACTTC. Its translation: CASSWGGHGAYEQYF.

This clonotype was observed a single time. This chain uses TRBV28 with TRBJ1-5, with D possibly being TRBD1 (5 bases). CDR1 MDHEN and CDR2 SYDVKM come from the germline V gene. V was cut by 5 bases and J by 13 bases, with 9 bases left in between. CDR3 length: 10 residues. DNA of the CDR3: TGTGCCAGCAGTCAGGGAAGGCAGCATTTT. Its translation is CASSQGRQHF.

The chain recombines TRBV7-9 with TRBJ2-1, with D possibly matching TRBD2 (6 bases). Germline loops: CDR1 SEHNR, CDR2 FQNEAQ (reference sequence). The CDR3 has 15 residues. Trimming cost V 1 base and J 8 bases, with 15 bases left between them. In DNA, the CDR3 is TGTGCCAGCAGCTTAGGTTGGGGGGTATCGGATGAGCAGTTCTTC. Translation: CASSLGWGVSDEQFF.

The chain couples TRBV6-6 to TRBJ1-4; D gene uncertain. Trimming took off 0 bases at V and 7 bases at J, with 6 bases between the two ends. Per the germline V gene, CDR1 is MNHNY and CDR2 is SVGAGI (reference sequence). The length of the CDR3 is 13 residues. CDR3 in amino acids: CASSYSPSEKLFF. CDR3 DNA: TGTGCCAGCAGTTACTCGCCTAGTGAAAAACTGTTTTTT.

The chain joins TRBV3-1 to TRBJ2-1; D may be TRBD1 (6 bases). From germline, CDR1 is LGHDT and CDR2 YNNKEL (reference sequence). Deletions cut 0 bases from V and 15 bases from J, with 15 bases between. The CDR3 extends over 13 amino acids. The CDR3 loop reads CASSQDLVRGAFF. In DNA, the CDR3 is TGTGCCAGCAGCCAAGATCTTGTCAGGGGTGCGTTCTTC.

This clonotype has a handful of counts. The chain uses TRBV20-1 and TRBJ2-7; no clear D. Trimming left V 5 bases short and J 3 bases short, with 17 bases between. The CDR3 is 14 residues long. The germline gives CDR1 DFQATT, CDR2 SNEGSKA (reference sequence). In DNA form, the CDR3 reads TGCAGTGCTGTCCCGGGCCTTCGGGTCTACGAGCAGTACTTC. Encoded protein: CSAVPGLRVYEQYF.

This sequence joins TRBV20-1 and TRBJ2-3; TRBD2 aligns across 11 bases. The CDR3 is 15 residues long. The junction had 12 bases not matched to a gene; V was cut back by 6 bases and J by 7 bases. Germline CDR1 reads DFQATT; CDR2 reads SNEGSKA (reference sequence). DNA of the CDR3: TGCAGTGCCTCGACTAGCGGGGCACTCTCGAATACGCAGTATTTT. It specifies CSASTSGALSNTQYF.

The chain has TRBV28 and TRBJ2-6; D is ambiguous. The ends were cut back, 11 bases at V and 0 bases at J, with 11 bases in the middle. In germline, CDR1 is MDHEN, CDR2 SYDVKM. The CDR3 is made up of 14 amino acids. CDR3 loop: CAHQSSSGANVLTF. The DNA for the CDR3 is TGTGCCCACCAGTCGAGCTCTGGGGCCAACGTCCTGACTTTC.

V usage is TRBV9 and J usage is TRBJ2-7, with unresolved D. The CDR3 length is 14 residues. Per germline, CDR1 SGDLS and CDR2 YYNGEE. V lost 0 bases and J lost 2, with 9 bases in between. The CDR3 sequence is CASSVESGPYEQYF. The CDR3 DNA is TGTGCCAGCAGCGTAGAGTCAGGCCCCTACGAGCAGTACTTC.

The V gene is TRBV5-5, the J gene TRBJ2-7, with 10 positions matching TRBD2. CDR3 length: 16 amino acids. Germline CDR1 SGHKS, CDR2 YYEKEE (reference sequence). The junction had 11 bases not matched to a gene; V was cut back by 4 bases and J by 4 bases. The CDR3: CASSVTPRTSGYEQYF. For the CDR3, the DNA is TGTGCCAGCAGCGTCACGCCCAGGACTAGCGGATACGAGCAGTACTTC.

The chain employs TRBV28 and TRBJ2-5, with 11 bases aligning to TRBD1. The ends lost 9 bases at V and 5 bases at J; junction bases unmatched: 8. The CDR3 has 14 amino acids. Germline loops: CDR1 MDHEN, CDR2 SYDVKM. CDR3 coding DNA: TGTGCCAGTCTGGACAGGGGGCGCGAGGAGACCCAGTACTTC. As protein: CASLDRGREETQYF.

A remark on this clonotype: A much larger clone sits a single nucleotide away, making a read error possible. The chain is built from TRBV29-1 and TRBJ2-5; D is perhaps TRBD2 (5 bases). Germline loops: CDR1 SQVTM, CDR2 ANQGSEA. Trimming left V 4 bases short and J 11 bases short, with 23 bases between. The length of the CDR3 is 14 residues. The CDR3 loop is CSVGHLANYNEQYF. CDR3 DNA: TGCAGCGTTGGTCACCTAGCAAACTACAATGAGCAGTACTTC.

The genes are TRBV4-2 and TRBJ2-1; 11 bases match TRBD2. The CDR3 sequence is 16 residues long. Germline CDR1 reads LGHNA; CDR2 reads YNFKEQ. V was clipped by 1 base and J by 7 bases; unmatched bases: 6. The CDR3, as DNA: TGTGCCAGCAGCCAAGTTGGTAGCGGGGGGGCTAATGAGCAGTTCTTC. This codes for CASSQVGSGGANEQFF.

A note on this clonotype: A much larger clone is a single base away; this may be a read error. The rearrangement uses TRBV15 and TRBJ2-1; D is uncertain. Germline V CDR1 and CDR2: LNHNV, YYDKDF (reference sequence). The CDR3 consists of 12 residues. The CDR3 region is CATSTFYIEQFF. In nucleotides, the CDR3 is TGTGCCACCAGCACCTTTTACATTGAGCAGTTCTTC. The whole variable domain, filled in from reference TRBV15 and TRBJ2-1, reads DAMVIQNPRYQVTQFGKPVTLSCSQTLNHNVMYWYQQKSSQAPKLLFHYYDKDFNNEADTPDNFQSRRPNTSFCFLDIRSPGLGDTAMYLCATSTFYIEQFFGPGTRLTVL.